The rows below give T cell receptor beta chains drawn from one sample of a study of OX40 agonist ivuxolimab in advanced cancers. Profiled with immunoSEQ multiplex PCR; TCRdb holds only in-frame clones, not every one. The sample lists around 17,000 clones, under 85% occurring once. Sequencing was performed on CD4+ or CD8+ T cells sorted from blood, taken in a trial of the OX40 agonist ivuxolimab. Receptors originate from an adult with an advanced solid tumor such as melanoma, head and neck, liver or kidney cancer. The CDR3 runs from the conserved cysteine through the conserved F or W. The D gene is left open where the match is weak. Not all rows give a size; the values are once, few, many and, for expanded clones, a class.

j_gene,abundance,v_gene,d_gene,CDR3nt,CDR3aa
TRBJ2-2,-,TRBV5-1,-,TGCGCCAGCAGCTTGGCGAGGACCACCGGGGAGCTGTTTTTT,CASSLARTTGELFF
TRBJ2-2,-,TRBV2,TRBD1,TGTGCCAGCAGTGAAATTGGGACAGGGCGAAAGAACACCGGGGAGCTGTTTTTT,CASSEIGTGRKNTGELFF
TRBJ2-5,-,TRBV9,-,TGTGCCAGCAGCTCAGGGGGCGGGAGTTCGGAGACCCAGTACTTC,CASSSGGGSSETQYF
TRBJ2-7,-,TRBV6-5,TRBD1,TGTGCCAGCAGTAACAGCGACAGGGTTACCTACGAGCAGTACTTC,CASSNSDRVTYEQYF
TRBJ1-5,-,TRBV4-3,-,TGCGCCAGCAGCCAAGGTCGCAATCAGCCCCAGCATTTT,CASSQGRNQPQHF
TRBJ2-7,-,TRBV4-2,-,TGTGCCAGCAGCCAATTGCAGGCCTCCTACGAGCAGTACTTC,CASSQLQASYEQYF
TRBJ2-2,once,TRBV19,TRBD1,TGTGCCAGTAGTATTTTGGGACAGGGGGCTTTGGTCGGGGAGCTATTTTTT,CASSILGQGALVGELFF
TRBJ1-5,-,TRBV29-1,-,TGCAGCGTTGAATCGGGTAGCAATCAGCCCCAGCATTTT,CSVESGSNQPQHF
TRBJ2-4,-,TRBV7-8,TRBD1,TGTGCCAGCAGCTTCTCCCCCCAGGGGGTATACATTCAGTACTTC,CASSFSPQGVYIQYF
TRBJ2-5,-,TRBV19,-,TGTGCCAGTAGTTGGGGCGCCAAGGGGACCCAGTACTTC,CASSWGAKGTQYF
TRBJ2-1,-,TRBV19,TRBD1,TGTGCCAGTAGTTGGGACAGGGGTAATGAGCAGTTCTTC,CASSWDRGNEQFF
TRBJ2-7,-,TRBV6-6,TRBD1,TGTGCCAGCACTGACAGGGAGCGCGAGCAGTACTTC,CASTDREREQYF
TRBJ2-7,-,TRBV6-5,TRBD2,TGTGCCAGCAGTCAACCCGGGGGGATCTACGAGCAGTACTTC,CASSQPGGIYEQYF
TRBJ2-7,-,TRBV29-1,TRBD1,TGCAGCGTTCCCGGACAGGGACCCTACGAGCAGTACTTC,CSVPGQGPYEQYF
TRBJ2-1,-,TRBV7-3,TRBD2,TGTGCCAGCAGCCCCCTAGCTAGCGGGAGGGTAATGAATGAGCAGTTCTTC,CASSPLASGRVMNEQFF
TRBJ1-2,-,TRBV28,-,TGTGCCAGCAGTTTAATGAAGGAGACTAACTATGGCTACACCTTC,CASSLMKETNYGYTF
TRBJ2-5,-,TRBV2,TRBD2,TGTGCCAGCATGATAGCGGGATTAGAGGAGACCCAGTACTTC,CASMIAGLEETQYF
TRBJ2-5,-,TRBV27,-,TGTGCCAGCAGAACGCTAGGGGGGCAAGAGACCCAGTACTTC,CASRTLGGQETQYF
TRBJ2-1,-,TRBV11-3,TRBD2,TGTGCCAGCAGCTCGGGACTAGAGAGATACAATGAGCAGTTCTTC,CASSSGLERYNEQFF
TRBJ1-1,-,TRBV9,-,TGTGCCAGCAGCAGGGAGGTCACCATGAACACTGAAGCTTTCTTT,CASSREVTMNTEAFF
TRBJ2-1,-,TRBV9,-,TGTGCCAGCAGCCCCGGGGGCCACCCGGATGAGCAGTTCTTC,CASSPGGHPDEQFF
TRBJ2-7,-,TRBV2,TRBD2,TGTGCCACCCTAGCGGGAGCCTCCTACGAGCAGTACTTC,CATLAGASYEQYF
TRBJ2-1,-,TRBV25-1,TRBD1,TGTGCCAGCAGTGGGGACAGTTACAATGAGCAGTTCTTC,CASSGDSYNEQFF
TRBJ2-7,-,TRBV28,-,TGTGCCAGCAGTAGAAGACAACCGAGCTCCTACGAGCAGTACTTC,CASSRRQPSSYEQYF
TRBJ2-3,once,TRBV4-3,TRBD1,TGCGCCAGCAGCCAAGATACCCAGGGGGTTACAGATACGCAGTATTTT,CASSQDTQGVTDTQYF
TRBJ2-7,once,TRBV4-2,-,TGTGCCAGCAGCATGGAGGCTTCCTACGAGCAGTACTTC,CASSMEASYEQYF
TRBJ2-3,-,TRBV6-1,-,TGTGCCAGCAGTGTTGGGGAGACGGGTGATACGCAGTATTTT,CASSVGETGDTQYF
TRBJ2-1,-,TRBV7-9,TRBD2,TGTGCCAGCAGCTTAGATATGGGACTAGTCAATGAGCAGTTCTTC,CASSLDMGLVNEQFF
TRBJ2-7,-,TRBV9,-,TGTGCCAGCAGCGTAGAAGCGGGCCTCTACGAGCAGTACTTC,CASSVEAGLYEQYF
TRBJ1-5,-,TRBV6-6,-,TGTGCCACCAAGGGAGAAGGGTACGAGCCCCAGCATTTT,CATKGEGYEPQHF
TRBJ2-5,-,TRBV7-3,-,TGTGCCAGCAGCTTAGGGACAAAAGAGACCCAGTACTTC,CASSLGTKETQYF
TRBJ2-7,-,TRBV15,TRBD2,TGTGCCACCAGCAGGGGGGAGGGGAAGTACTTC,CATSRGEGKYF
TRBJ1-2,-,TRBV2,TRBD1,TGTGCCAGCGTGGTCCGGGACAGCGGTTATCGTGGCTACACCTTC,CASVVRDSGYRGYTF
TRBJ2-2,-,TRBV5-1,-,TGCGCCAGCAGCTCTCTACCTAATACCGGGGAGCTGTTTTTT,CASSSLPNTGELFF
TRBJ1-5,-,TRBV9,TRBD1,TGTGCCAGCAGCGTAGCCGGGACAGGGAATCAGCCCCAGCATTTT,CASSVAGTGNQPQHF
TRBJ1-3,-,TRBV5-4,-,TGTGCCAGCAGCTTTGGGGCTGGAAACACCATATATTTT,CASSFGAGNTIYF
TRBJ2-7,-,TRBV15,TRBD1,TGTGCCACCAGCAGAGATTCCGGACAGGGGGTGTACGAGCAGTACTTC,CATSRDSGQGVYEQYF
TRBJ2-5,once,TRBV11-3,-,TGTGCCAGCAGCTTCTCTCCAGGGAAGGTAGAGACCCAGTACTTC,CASSFSPGKVETQYF
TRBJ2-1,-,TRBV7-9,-,TGTGCCAGCAGCCAGGGGCTAGCGGAGTACAATGAGCAGTTCTTC,CASSQGLAEYNEQFF
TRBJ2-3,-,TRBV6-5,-,TGTGCCAGCAGTCCCGGTGGAGATACGCAGTATTTT,CASSPGGDTQYF
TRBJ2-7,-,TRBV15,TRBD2,TGTGCCACCAGCGATAGCGGGAACACCTACGAGCAGTACTTC,CATSDSGNTYEQYF
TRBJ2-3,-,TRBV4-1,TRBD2,TGCGCCAGCAGCCTCCTGGCGGGGGGCACAGATACGCAGTATTTT,CASSLLAGGTDTQYF
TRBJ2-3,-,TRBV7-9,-,TGTGCCAGCAGCCCCCCCGGGGTAGGGAGCACAGATACGCAGTATTTT,CASSPPGVGSTDTQYF
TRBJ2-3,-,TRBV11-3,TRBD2,TGTGCCAGCAGCACCCGACTAGCCCCAGATACGCAGTATTTT,CASSTRLAPDTQYF
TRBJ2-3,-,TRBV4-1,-,TGCGCCAGCAGCCAAGAACGGAGGGATACGCAGTATTTT,CASSQERRDTQYF
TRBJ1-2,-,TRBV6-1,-,TGTGCCAGCAGTGTCAGGGAGAACTATGGCTACACCTTC,CASSVRENYGYTF
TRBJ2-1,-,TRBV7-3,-,TGTGCCAGCAGCTTAGAGGGGACGGGTTACAATGAGCAGTTCTTC,CASSLEGTGYNEQFF
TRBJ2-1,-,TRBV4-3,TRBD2,TGCGCCAGCAGCCAGGGGACTAGGGTCAATGAGCAGTTCTTC,CASSQGTRVNEQFF
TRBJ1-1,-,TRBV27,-,TGTGCCAGCAGTTTATTTCAGGGAATGAACACTGAAGCTTTCTTT,CASSLFQGMNTEAFF
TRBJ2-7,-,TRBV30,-,TGTGCCTGGAGTGACAACTCCTACGAGCAGTACTTC,CAWSDNSYEQYF
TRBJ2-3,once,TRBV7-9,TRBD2,TGTGCCAGCAGCGCAGCCAACCCGGGACTAGCAGGAGTTGGAGATACGCAGTATTTT,CASSAANPGLAGVGDTQYF
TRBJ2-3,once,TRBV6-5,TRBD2,TGTGCCAGCAGTTTCAGGACTAGCGGGCCGCGAGGAGGGCAGTATTTT,CASSFRTSGPRGGQYF
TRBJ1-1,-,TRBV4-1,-,TGCGCCAGCAGCCAAGGGTCGAACACTGAAGCTTTCTTT,CASSQGSNTEAFF
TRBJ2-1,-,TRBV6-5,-,TGTGCCAGCCGGACCCGGAACAATGAGCAGTTCTTC,CASRTRNNEQFF
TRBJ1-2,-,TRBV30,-,TGTGCCTCCCCCGGCTACACCTTC,CASPGYTF
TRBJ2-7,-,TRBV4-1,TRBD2,TGCGCCAGCAGCCCACTCTTCGGGACTAGCGGCTACGAGCAGTACTTC,CASSPLFGTSGYEQYF
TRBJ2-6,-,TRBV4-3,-,TGCGCCAGCAGCCCTTCCGACTCTGGGGCCAACGTCCTGACTTTC,CASSPSDSGANVLTF